These 14 T cell receptor beta chains came from one sample sequenced in a study of cytomegalovirus exposure and HLA in healthy donors. PCR involved 60 Vbeta and 13 Jbeta primers. Sequenced by immunoSEQ multiplex PCR; TCRdb stores in-frame clones only, minus some. Of approximately 120,000 clones in the sample, under 80% were seen once. The sequenced material came from PBMCs. Every receptor here comes from a woman in her forties or fifties in good health and CMV-seropositive.

This clone was observed a handful of times. The CDR3 nucleotides read TGTGCCAGCAGCCAAGTGTTTTCCGGGTGGAGGGCAAACATTCAGTACTTC. Translation gives CASSQVFSGWRANIQYF. The chain couples TRBV4-2 to TRBJ2-4, with D tentatively TRBD2 (6 bases). Trimming removed 1 base from V and 6 bases from J, with 19 bases in between. The germline V gene encodes CDR1 LGHNA and CDR2 YNFKEQ. This CDR3 spans 17 amino acids.

This clone was observed a handful of times. The rearrangement uses TRBV5-8 and TRBJ2-1, with TRBD2 matching over 10 bases. This CDR3 has 16 residues. CDR1 is SGHTS, CDR2 YDEGEE, per germline. Trimming cost V 2 bases and J 5 bases; bases outside gene matches: 7. CDR3 amino acids: CASSFWTSGKNNEQFF. For the CDR3, the DNA is TGTGCCAGCAGCTTCTGGACTAGCGGAAAGAACAATGAGCAGTTCTTC. The full variable domain, rest sourced from reference TRBV5-8 and TRBJ2-1, is EAGVTQSPTHLIKTRGQQATLRCSPISGHTSVYWYQQALGLGLQFLLWYDEGEERNRGNFPPRFSGRQFPNYSSELNVNALELEDSALYLCASSFWTSGKNNEQFFGPGTRLTVL.

The chain couples TRBV29-1 to TRBJ2-7, with TRBD2 matching 7 bases. The CDR3 covers 13 residues. Germline-derived CDR1 and CDR2 are SQVTM and ANQGSEA. J was trimmed by 0 bases and V by 3 bases; bases with no gene match: 2. The CDR3 sequence is CSVDGGSSYEQYF. The CDR3 DNA sequence: TGCAGCGTTGATGGCGGGAGCTCCTACGAGCAGTACTTC.

This clone was found once. The chain combines TRBV4-2 with TRBJ1-3; no reliable D call. V shed 0 bases and J shed 1 base, with 7 bases lying between them. The CDR3 covers 15 residues. CDR1 is LGHNA, CDR2 YNFKEQ, per germline. The CDR3 sequence: CASSQDGGSGNTIYF. CDR3 nucleotide sequence: TGTGCCAGCAGCCAAGATGGCGGTTCTGGAAACACCATATATTTT.

This chain uses TRBV19 with TRBJ2-5; TRBD1 matches at 8 bases. Germline-derived CDR1 and CDR2 are LNHDA and SQIVND (reference sequence). The CDR3 consists of 13 residues. Trimming at V came to 10 bases and at J to 0 bases, leaving 4 bases not matched to a gene. CDR3 protein: CATSDRDQETQYF. Here the CDR3 DNA reads TGTGCCACCTCGGACAGGGACCAAGAGACCCAGTACTTC.

The chain combines TRBV4-1 with TRBJ1-2, with 8 bases aligning to TRBD1. The CDR3 runs 14 residues. Germline V CDR1 and CDR2: MGHRA, YSYEKL. V dropped 0 bases and J dropped 4; count of bases not matched to a gene: 1. The CDR3 DNA reads as TGCGCCAGCAGCCAAGAAGGGACAGGCTATGGCTACACCTTC. It encodes CASSQEGTGYGYTF.

The rearrangement uses TRBV2 and TRBJ2-6; D uncertain. The germline V gene has CDR1 SNHLY and CDR2 FYNNEI. The CDR3 runs 16 residues. Trimming pared 6 bases from V and 0 bases from J, leaving 12 bases between. CDR3 amino acids: CASRRAVTSGANVLTF. The CDR3 nucleotides read TGTGCCAGCAGACGCGCCGTTACCTCTGGGGCCAACGTCCTGACTTTC.

The chain couples TRBV5-1 to TRBJ2-5, with 7 positions matching TRBD1. CDR3 size: 13 residues. After removal of 7 bases from V and 5 bases from J, the junction contained 8 bases not matched to a gene. Germline V CDR1 and CDR2: SGHRS, YFSETQ. CDR3 sequence (DNA): TGCGCCAGCGAACAGGGGAGTGGGGAGACCCAGTACTTC. Residues: CASEQGSGETQYF. Drawing the rest from reference TRBV5-1 and TRBJ2-5, the complete variable domain is KAGVTQTPRYLIKTRGQQVTLSCSPISGHRSVSWYQQTPGQGLQFLFEYFSETQRNKGNFPGRFSGRQFSNSRSEMNVSTLELGDSALYLCASEQGSGETQYFGPGTRLLVL.

This CDR3 is CASSITGTGGTDTQYF. The CDR3, as DNA: TGTGCCAGCAGTATCACCGGGACAGGGGGAACAGATACGCAGTATTTT. This sequence joins TRBV27 and TRBJ2-3, with 11 bases that match TRBD1. V was clipped by 5 bases and J by 3 bases; unmatched bases: 7. The CDR3 runs 16 residues. Per germline, CDR1 MNHEY and CDR2 SMNVEV (reference sequence).

This clone was seen once. This chain links TRBV7-2 with TRBJ2-5; no clear D gene. The germline V gene encodes CDR1 SGHTA and CDR2 FQGNSA. The CDR3 runs 13 residues. V dropped 5 bases and J dropped 5 bases, with 12 bases sitting between them. The CDR3 bases are TGTGCCAGCAGCCCTGGCCTCAGGGAGACCCAGTACTTC. Its translation is CASSPGLRETQYF.

The chain carries TRBV5-1 and TRBJ2-2; D is undetermined. The CDR3 loop spans 16 amino acids. Trimming stripped 0 bases from V and 0 bases from J, with 9 bases between. Germline CDR1 reads SGHRS; CDR2 reads YFSETQ. This CDR3 is CASSLVGTTNTGELFF. The DNA for the CDR3 is TGCGCCAGCAGCTTGGTAGGCACTACGAACACCGGGGAGCTGTTTTTT.

Here the CDR3 reads CASSQTAPVGSDTQYF. CDR3 DNA sequence: TGTGCCAGCAGTCAGACCGCCCCCGTCGGGTCAGATACGCAGTATTTT. The V call is TRBV4-2, the J call TRBJ2-3; D is unresolved. Looked up from germline, CDR1 is LGHNA and CDR2 is YNFKEQ. The V end was cut by 6 bases, the J end by 4 bases, with 20 bases between. The CDR3 is 16 residues long.

The chain uses TRBV5-1 and TRBJ1-6; D gene ambiguous. CDR1 and CDR2 from the germline V gene are SGHRS and YFSETQ. Trimming took off 0 bases at V and 0 bases at J, with 4 bases between the two ends. The CDR3 has 15 amino acids. CDR3 loop: CASSLVSSYNSPLHF. The CDR3 nucleotides are TGCGCCAGCAGCTTGGTGAGCTCCTATAATTCACCCCTCCACTTT.

This chain connects TRBV9 to TRBJ2-3; a possible D gene is TRBD2 (5 bases). Germline assignment: CDR1 SGDLS and CDR2 YYNGEE. The V and J ends lost 3 bases and 0 bases respectively, with 8 bases between them. The CDR3 is made up of 14 amino acids. This chain's CDR3 is CASSEGGSTDTQYF. CDR3 DNA: TGTGCCAGCAGCGAGGGCGGGAGCACAGATACGCAGTATTTT.